This T cell receptor (beta chain) is drawn from a study of cytomegalovirus exposure and HLA in healthy donors. Study observations and caveats: Across donors, presence/absence analyses took sequencing depth to be roughly uniform.

CDR3 length equals 17 residues. J gave up 9 bases and V 0 bases, and 14 bases lay outside the gene matches. CDR1 SGHAT and CDR2 FQNNGV come from the germline V gene. About this clone: Its specificity is not known.

Use of 60 Vbeta and 13 Jbeta primers characterized the PCR. TCRdb keeps only in-frame clones here, not all; method: immunoSEQ multiplex PCR. This sample's table has about 200,000 clones. This sequence originates from a girl under 10 years old in good health and CMV-seropositive. This sequence joins TRBV11-2 and TRBJ2-1; 7 positions agree with TRBD2. The sequenced sample consisted of PBMCs. The CDR3 DNA follows: TGTGCCAGCAGCTTAGAAAAAGAGGGAGGGCCCTGGGTTGAGCAGTTCTTC. Protein sequence: CASSLEKEGGPWVEQFF.